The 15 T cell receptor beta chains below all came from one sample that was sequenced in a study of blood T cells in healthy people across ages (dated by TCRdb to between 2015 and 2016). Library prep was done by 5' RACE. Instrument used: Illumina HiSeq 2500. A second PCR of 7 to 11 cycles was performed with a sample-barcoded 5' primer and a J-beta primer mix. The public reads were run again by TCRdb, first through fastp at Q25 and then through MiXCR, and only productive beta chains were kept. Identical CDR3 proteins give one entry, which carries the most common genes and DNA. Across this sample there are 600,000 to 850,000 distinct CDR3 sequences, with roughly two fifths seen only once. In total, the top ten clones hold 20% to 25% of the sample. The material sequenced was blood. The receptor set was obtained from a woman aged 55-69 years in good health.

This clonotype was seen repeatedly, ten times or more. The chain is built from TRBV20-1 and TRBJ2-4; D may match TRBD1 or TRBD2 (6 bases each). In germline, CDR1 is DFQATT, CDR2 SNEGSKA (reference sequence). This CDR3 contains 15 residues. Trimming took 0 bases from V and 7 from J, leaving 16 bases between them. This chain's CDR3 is CSARDSRLGGNIQYF. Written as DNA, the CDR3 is TGCAGTGCTAGAGATAGTCGACTAGGGGGGAACATTCAGTACTTC.

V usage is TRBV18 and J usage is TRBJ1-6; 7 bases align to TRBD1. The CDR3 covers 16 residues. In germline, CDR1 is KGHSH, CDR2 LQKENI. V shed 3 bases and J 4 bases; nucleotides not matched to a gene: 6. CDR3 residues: CASSPRETGYNSPLHF. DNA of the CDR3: TGTGCCAGCTCACCCCGGGAGACAGGGTATAATTCACCCCTCCACTTT.

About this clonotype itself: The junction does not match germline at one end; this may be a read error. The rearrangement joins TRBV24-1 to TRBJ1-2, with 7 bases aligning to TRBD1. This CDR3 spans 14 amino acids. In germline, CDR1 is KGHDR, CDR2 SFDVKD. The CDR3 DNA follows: TGTGCCTCCAGTGAATGGGACAGACCCTATGGCTACACCTTC. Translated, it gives CASSEWDRPYGYTF.

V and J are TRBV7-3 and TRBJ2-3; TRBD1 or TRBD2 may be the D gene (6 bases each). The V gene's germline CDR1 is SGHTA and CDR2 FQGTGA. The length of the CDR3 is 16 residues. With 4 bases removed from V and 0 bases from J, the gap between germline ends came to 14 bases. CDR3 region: CASSSIGGGSTDTQYF. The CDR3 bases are TGTGCCAGCAGCTCAATAGGGGGAGGCAGCACAGATACGCAGTATTTT.

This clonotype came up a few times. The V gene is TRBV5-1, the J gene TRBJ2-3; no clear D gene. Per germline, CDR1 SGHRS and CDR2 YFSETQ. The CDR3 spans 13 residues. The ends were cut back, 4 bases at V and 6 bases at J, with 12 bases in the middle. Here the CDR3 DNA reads TGCGCCAGCAGCCCCGGAGCCGCGGATACGCAGTATTTT. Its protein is CASSPGAADTQYF.

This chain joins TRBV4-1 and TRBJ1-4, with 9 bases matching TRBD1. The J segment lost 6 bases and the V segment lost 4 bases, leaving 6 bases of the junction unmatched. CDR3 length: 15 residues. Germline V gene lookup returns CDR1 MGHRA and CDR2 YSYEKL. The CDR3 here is CASSRQTGGDEKLFF. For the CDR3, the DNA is TGCGCCAGCAGCCGCCAGACAGGGGGGGATGAAAAACTGTTTTTT.

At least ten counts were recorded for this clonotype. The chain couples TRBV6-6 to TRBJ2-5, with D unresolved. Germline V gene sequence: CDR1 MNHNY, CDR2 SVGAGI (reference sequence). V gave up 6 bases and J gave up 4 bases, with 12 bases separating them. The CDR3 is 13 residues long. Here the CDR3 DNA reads TGTGCCAGCAGCCGACCACAAAGAGAGACCCAGTACTTC. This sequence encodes CASSRPQRETQYF.

The chain's CDR3 is CSATWDRVSYNEQFF. CDR3 DNA sequence: TGCAGTGCTACCTGGGACAGGGTCTCCTACAATGAGCAGTTCTTC. The V gene is TRBV20-1, the J gene TRBJ2-1; 9 bases match TRBD1. The V segment lost 4 bases and the J segment 0 bases; nucleotides outside the gene matches: 4. The CDR3 runs 15 residues. Per the germline V gene, CDR1 is DFQATT and CDR2 is SNEGSKA (reference sequence).

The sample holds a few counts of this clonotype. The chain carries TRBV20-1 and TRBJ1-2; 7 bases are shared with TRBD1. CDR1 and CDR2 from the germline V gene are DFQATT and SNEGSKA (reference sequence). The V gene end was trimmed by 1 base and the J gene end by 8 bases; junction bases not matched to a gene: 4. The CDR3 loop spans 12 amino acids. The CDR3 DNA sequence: TGCAGTGCTAGAGGGAGGGGGCGAGGCTACACCTTC. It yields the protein CSARGRGRGYTF.

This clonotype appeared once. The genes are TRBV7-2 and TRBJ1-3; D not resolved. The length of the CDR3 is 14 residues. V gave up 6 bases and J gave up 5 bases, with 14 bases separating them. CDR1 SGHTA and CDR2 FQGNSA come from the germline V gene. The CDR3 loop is CASSHNRYRNTIYF. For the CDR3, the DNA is TGTGCCAGCAGTCACAACCGATACAGAAACACCATATATTTT. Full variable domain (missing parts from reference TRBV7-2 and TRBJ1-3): GAGVSQSPSNKVTEKGKDVELRCDPISGHTALYWYRQSLGQGLEFLIYFQGNSAPDKSGLPSDRFSAERTGGSVSTLTIQRTQQEDSAVYLCASSHNRYRNTIYFGEGSWLTVV.

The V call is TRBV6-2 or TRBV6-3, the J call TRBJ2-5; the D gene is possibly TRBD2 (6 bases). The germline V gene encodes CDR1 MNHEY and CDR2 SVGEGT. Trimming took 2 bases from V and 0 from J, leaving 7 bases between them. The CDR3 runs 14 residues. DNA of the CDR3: TGTGCCAGCAGTTACGGAGGGAACCAAGAGACCCAGTACTTC. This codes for CASSYGGNQETQYF.

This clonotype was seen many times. The CDR3 nucleotides read TGTGCCAGCAGCTTAGAGACTAGCCTTAGGAGGTATTTT. As protein: CASSLETSLRRYF. The V gene is TRBV11-2, the J gene TRBJ2-3, with 7 bases matching TRBD2. V shed 0 bases, J shed 14 bases, and the junction held 8 bases outside the gene matches. Germline V CDR1 and CDR2: SGHAT, FQNNGV. The CDR3 is 13 residues long.

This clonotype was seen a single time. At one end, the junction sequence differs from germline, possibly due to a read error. The CDR3 reads CASRRLTTSSYSEQFF. DNA of the CDR3: TGTGCCAGCAGACGACTGACTACAAGCTCCTACAGTGAGCAGTTCTTC. The J gene is TRBJ2-1, the V gene TRBV2; D is possibly TRBD2 (5 bases). CDR1 is SNHLY and CDR2 is FYNNEI in the germline V gene. The CDR3 is made up of 16 amino acids.

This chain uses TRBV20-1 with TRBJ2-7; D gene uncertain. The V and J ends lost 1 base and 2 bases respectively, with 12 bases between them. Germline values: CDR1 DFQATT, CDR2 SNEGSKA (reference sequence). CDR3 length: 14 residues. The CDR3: CSARGDFGTYEQYF. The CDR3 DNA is TGCAGTGCTAGAGGTGACTTTGGGACCTACGAGCAGTACTTC.

The CDR3 DNA follows: TGTGCCAGCAGTTGGGACTCCTCCAATCAGCCCCAGCATTTT. Encoded protein: CASSWDSSNQPQHF. The chain recombines TRBV2 with TRBJ1-5; the D gene is possibly TRBD1 (5 bases). V was shortened by 5 bases and J by 3 bases, with 11 bases between the two germline ends. The CDR3 extends over 14 amino acids. CDR1 is SNHLY and CDR2 is FYNNEI in the germline V gene.